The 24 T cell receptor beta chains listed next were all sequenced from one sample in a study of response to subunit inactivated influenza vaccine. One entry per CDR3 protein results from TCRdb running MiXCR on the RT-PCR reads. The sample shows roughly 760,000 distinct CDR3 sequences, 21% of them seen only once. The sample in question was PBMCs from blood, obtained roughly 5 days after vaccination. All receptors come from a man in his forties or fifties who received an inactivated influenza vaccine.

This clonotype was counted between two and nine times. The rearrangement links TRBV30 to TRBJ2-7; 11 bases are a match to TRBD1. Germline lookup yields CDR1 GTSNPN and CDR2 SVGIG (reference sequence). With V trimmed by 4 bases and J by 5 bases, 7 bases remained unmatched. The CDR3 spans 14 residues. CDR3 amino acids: CAWIRRTGGHEQYF. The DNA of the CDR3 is TGTGCCTGGATTCGCAGGACAGGGGGCCACGAGCAGTACTTC.

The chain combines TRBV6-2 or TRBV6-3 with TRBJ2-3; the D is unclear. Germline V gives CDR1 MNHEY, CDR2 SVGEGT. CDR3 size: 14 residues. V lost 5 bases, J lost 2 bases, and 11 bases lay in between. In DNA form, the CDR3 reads TGTGCCAGCAGTCGAGAGGCCTACACAGATACGCAGTATTTT. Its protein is CASSREAYTDTQYF.

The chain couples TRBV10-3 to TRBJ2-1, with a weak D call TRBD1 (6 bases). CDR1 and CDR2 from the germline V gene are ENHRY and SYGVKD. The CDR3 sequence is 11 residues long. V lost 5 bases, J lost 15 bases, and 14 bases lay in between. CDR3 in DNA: TGTGCCATCAGTTCCAGGGGAGATCTGTTCTTC. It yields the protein CAISSRGDLFF.

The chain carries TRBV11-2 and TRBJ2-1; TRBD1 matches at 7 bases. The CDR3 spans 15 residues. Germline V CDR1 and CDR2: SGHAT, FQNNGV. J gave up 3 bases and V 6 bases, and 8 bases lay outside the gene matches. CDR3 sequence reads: CASSPGTVLYNEQFF. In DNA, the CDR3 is TGTGCCAGCAGTCCCGGGACAGTACTCTACAATGAGCAGTTCTTC. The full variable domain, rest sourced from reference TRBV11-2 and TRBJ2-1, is EAGVAQSPRYKIIEKRQSVAFWCNPISGHATLYWYQQILGQGPKLLIQFQNNGVVDDSQLPKDRFSAERLKGVDSTLKIQPAKLEDSAVYLCASSPGTVLYNEQFFGPGTRLTVL.

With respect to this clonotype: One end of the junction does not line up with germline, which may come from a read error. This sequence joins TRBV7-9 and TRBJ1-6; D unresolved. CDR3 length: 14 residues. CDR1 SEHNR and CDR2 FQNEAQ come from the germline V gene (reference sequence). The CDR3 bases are TGTGTCAGCGGAGAGGGTCGCCGGGGATCACCCCTCCACTTT. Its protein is CVSGEGRRGSPLHF.

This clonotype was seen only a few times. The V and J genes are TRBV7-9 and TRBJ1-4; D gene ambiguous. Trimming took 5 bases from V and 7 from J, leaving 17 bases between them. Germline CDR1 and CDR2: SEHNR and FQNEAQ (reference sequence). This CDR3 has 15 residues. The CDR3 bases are TGTGCCAGCAGCCGGGGAGGCCTCGGAGGTGAAAAACTGTTTTTT. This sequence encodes CASSRGGLGGEKLFF.

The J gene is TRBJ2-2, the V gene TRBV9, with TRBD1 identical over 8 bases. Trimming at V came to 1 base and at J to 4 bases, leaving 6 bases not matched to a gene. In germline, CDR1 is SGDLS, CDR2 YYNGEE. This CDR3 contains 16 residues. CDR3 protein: CASSVRTGQGTGELFF. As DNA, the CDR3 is TGTGCCAGCAGCGTACGGACAGGGCAAGGCACCGGGGAGCTGTTTTTT.

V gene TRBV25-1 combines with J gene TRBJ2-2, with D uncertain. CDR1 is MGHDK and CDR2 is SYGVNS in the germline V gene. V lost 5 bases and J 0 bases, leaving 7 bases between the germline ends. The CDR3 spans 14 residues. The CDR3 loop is CASSMTANTGELFF. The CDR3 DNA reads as TGTGCCAGCAGTATGACCGCGAACACCGGGGAGCTGTTTTTT.

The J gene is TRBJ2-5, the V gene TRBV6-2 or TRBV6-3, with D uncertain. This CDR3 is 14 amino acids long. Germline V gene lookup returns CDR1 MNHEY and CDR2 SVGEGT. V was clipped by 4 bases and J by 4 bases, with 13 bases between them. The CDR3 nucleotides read TGTGCCAGCAGTTCTTACCTCCCAGGAGAGACCCAGTACTTC. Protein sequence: CASSSYLPGETQYF.

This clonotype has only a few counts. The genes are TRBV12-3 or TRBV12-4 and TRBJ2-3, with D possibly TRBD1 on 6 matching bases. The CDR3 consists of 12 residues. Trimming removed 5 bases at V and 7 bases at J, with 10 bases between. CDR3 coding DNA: TGTGCCAGCAGTACAGGGCTCAATACGCAGTATTTT. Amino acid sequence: CASSTGLNTQYF.

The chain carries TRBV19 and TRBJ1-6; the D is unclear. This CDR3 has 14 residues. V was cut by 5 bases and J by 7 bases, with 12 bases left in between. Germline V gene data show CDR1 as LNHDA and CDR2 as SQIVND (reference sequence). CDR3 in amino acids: CASSWYSENSPLHF. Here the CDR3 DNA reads TGTGCCAGTAGTTGGTACAGCGAGAATTCACCCCTCCACTTT.

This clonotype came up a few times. The CDR3 DNA follows: TGTGCCAGCACCGTTGGCGGTGCCGTTTTTAACTATGGCTACACCTTC. As protein: CASTVGGAVFNYGYTF. The chain uses TRBV12-3 or TRBV12-4 and TRBJ1-2; D is unresolved. CDR3 length: 16 residues. Trimming stripped 7 bases from V and 1 base from J, with 19 bases between.

The DNA of the CDR3 is TGTGCCAGCAGTCAATTGTTAAACACTGAAGCTTTCTTT. This encodes CASSQLLNTEAFF. The chain carries TRBV6-2 or TRBV6-3 and TRBJ1-1; D uncertain. Trimming cost V 5 bases and J 2 bases, with 9 bases left between them. The CDR3 is 13 residues long. The germline gives CDR1 MNHEY, CDR2 SVGEGT.

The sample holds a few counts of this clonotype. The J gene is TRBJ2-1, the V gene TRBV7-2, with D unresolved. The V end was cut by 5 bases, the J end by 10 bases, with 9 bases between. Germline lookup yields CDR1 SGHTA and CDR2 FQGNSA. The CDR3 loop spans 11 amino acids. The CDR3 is CASSPLREQFF. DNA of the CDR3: TGTGCCAGCAGCCCTCTAAGGGAGCAGTTCTTC. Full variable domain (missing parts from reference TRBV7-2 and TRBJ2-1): GAGVSQSPSNKVTEKGKDVELRCDPISGHTALYWYRQSLGQGLEFLIYFQGNSAPDKSGLPSDRFSAERTGGSVSTLTIQRTQQEDSAVYLCASSPLREQFFGPGTRLTVL.

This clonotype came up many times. CDR3 coding DNA: TGTGCCAGCAGCTTAGGGCAGGAAAGCCGAGGCTACACCTTC. This translates into CASSLGQESRGYTF. This sequence joins TRBV11-2 and TRBJ1-2; D call uncertain. The CDR3 is 14 residues long. The V and J ends lost 1 base and 8 bases respectively, with 14 bases between them. From germline, CDR1 is SGHAT and CDR2 FQNNGV.

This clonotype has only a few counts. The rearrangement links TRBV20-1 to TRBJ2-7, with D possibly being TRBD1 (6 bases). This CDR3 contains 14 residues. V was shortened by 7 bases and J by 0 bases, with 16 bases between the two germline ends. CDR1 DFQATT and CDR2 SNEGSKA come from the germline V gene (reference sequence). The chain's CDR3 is CSVPDRRNSYEQYF. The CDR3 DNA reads TGCAGTGTTCCCGACAGGAGGAACTCCTACGAGCAGTACTTC.

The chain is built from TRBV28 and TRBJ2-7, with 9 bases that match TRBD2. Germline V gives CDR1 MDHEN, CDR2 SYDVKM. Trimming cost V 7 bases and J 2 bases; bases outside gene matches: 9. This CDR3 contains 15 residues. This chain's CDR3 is CASTARGGNTYEQYF. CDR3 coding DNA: TGTGCCAGCACCGCGCGGGGGGGCAACACCTACGAGCAGTACTTC. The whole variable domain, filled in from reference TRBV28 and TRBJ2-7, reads DVKVTQSSRYLVKRTGEKVFLECVQDMDHENMFWYRQDPGLGLRLIYFSYDVKMKEKGDIPEGYSVSREKKERFSLILESASTNQTSMYLCASTARGGNTYEQYFGPGTRLTVT.

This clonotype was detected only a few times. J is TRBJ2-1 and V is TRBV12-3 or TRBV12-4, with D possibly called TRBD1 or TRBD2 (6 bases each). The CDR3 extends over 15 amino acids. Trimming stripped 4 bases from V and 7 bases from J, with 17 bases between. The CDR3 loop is CASSSPGAQGNEQFF. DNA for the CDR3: TGTGCCAGCAGTTCTCCGGGAGCCCAGGGGAATGAGCAGTTCTTC.

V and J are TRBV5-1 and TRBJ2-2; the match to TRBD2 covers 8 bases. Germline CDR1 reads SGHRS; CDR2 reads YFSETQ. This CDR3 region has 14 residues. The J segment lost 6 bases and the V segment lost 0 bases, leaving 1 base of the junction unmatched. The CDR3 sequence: CASSLDGRAGELFF. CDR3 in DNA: TGCGCCAGCAGCTTGGACGGGAGGGCCGGGGAGCTGTTTTTT.

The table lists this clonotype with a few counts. CDR3 in DNA: TGCGCCAGCAGCTTGGGGGGACAGACGATCAATGAGCAGTTCTTC. Residues: CASSLGGQTINEQFF. This chain connects TRBV5-1 to TRBJ2-1; TRBD1 aligns across 7 bases. V dropped 0 bases and J dropped 6; count of bases not matched to a gene: 6. The V gene's germline CDR1 is SGHRS and CDR2 YFSETQ. The CDR3 is made up of 15 amino acids.

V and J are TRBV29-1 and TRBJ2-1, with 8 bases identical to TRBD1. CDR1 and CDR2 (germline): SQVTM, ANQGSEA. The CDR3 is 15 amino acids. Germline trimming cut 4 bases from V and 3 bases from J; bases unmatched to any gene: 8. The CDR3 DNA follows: TGCAGCGTTGGGGGTCGAGACAGGGGCTACAATGAGCAGTTCTTC. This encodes CSVGGRDRGYNEQFF.

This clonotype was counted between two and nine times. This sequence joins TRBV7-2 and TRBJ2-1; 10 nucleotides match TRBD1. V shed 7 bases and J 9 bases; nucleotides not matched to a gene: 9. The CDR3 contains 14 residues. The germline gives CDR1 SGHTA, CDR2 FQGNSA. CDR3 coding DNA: TGTGCCAGCACTCGACAGGGGGCGAGGGGTGAGCAGTTCTTC. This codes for CASTRQGARGEQFF.

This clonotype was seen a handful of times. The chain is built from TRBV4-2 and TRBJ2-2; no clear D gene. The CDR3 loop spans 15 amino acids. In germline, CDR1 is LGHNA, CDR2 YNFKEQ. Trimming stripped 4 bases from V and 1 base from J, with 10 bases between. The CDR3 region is CASSPNGLNTGELFF. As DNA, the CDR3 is TGTGCCAGCAGCCCCAACGGGTTGAACACCGGGGAGCTGTTTTTT.

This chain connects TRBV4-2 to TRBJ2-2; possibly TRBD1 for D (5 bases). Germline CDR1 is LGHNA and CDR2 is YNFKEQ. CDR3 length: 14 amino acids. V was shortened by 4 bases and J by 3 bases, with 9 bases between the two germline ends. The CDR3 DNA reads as TGTGCCAGCAGCCTGACCAGGGACACCGGGGAGCTGTTTTTT. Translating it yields CASSLTRDTGELFF.